This T cell receptor (beta chain) was sequenced in a study of cytotoxic CD8 clonotypes in ibrutinib-treated CLL. Notes on the study in general: Clonality was elevated at ibrutinib response and had returned toward baseline at progression. Circulating CD8+ T-cell counts were tracked by baseline clonality, which exceeded that of age-matched healthy donors.

This table comes from immunoSEQ multiplex PCR, and its TCRdb copy is limited to in-frame clones, with some not included. The sample carries about 250,000 clones, around 70% recorded once. Germline loops: CDR1 MNHNS, CDR2 SASEGT. This CDR3 spans 14 amino acids. Trimming took off 3 bases at V and 9 bases at J, with 15 bases between the two ends. This clone was recorded a few times. Antigen: not known. This rearrangement joins TRBV6-1 to TRBJ2-1, with a tentative D call TRBD2 (6 bases). This sequence originates from a human donor with chronic lymphocytic leukemia. Here the sequenced sample was PBMCs, taken after 24 months of ibrutinib treatment. The CDR3 DNA sequence: TGTGCCAGCAGTGAGCGGGGCGCGGGTATTGAGCAGTTCTTC. This gives the protein CASSERGAGIEQFF.